This T cell receptor (beta chain) was sequenced for a study of OX40 agonist ivuxolimab in advanced cancers. Looking at the study overall: Enrollees could have had prior anti-PD-1, anti-PD-L1 or anti-CTLA-4 therapy, which 30% to 50% had received.

This clone was recorded a few times. What it binds is not known. Germline CDR1 reads SGHTA; CDR2 reads FQGNSA. The CDR3 length is 15 residues. The ends lost 6 bases at V and 3 bases at J; junction bases unmatched: 4. TCRdb's copy holds only in-frame clones and misses some; the assay was immunoSEQ multiplex PCR. The sample has some 50,000 clones, roughly 84% seen once; the top ten hold approximately 4.6%. Overall study results and limits: Relative to CD4+ cells, CD8+ T cells on average had more expanded clones.

The chain has TRBV7-2 and TRBJ2-6; the match to TRBD2 covers 8 bases. The sequence was collected from an adult with an advanced solid tumor such as melanoma, head and neck, liver or kidney cancer. Here the sequenced sample was CD4+ or CD8+ T cells sorted from blood, taken in a trial of the OX40 agonist ivuxolimab. In nucleotides, the CDR3 is TGTGCCAGCAGGACGGGGGGGCTTGGGGCCAACGTCCTGACTTTC. Amino acids: CASRTGGLGANVLTF.